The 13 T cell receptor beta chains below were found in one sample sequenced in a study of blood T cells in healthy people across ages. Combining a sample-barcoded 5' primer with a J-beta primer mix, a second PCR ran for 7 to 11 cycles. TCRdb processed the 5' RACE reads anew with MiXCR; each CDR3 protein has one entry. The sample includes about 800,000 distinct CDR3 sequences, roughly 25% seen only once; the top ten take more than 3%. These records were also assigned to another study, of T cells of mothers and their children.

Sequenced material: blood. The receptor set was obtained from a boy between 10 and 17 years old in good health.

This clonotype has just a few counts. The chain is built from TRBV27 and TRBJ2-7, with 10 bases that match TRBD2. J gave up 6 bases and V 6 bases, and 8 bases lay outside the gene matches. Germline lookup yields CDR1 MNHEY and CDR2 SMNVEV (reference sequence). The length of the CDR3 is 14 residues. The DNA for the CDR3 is TGTGCCAGCAGGTGGACTAGCGGTCCTTTCGAGCAGTACTTC. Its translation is CASRWTSGPFEQYF.

The CDR3 DNA is TGTGCCAGCAGCGTATGGGGCGGTTTGGGAGATACGCAGTATTTT. It translates to CASSVWGGLGDTQYF. V and J are TRBV7-3 and TRBJ2-3; weak D call: TRBD1 (5 bases). The germline gives CDR1 SGHTA, CDR2 FQGTGA. V was clipped by 5 bases and J by 5 bases, with 17 bases between them. The CDR3 totals 15 residues.

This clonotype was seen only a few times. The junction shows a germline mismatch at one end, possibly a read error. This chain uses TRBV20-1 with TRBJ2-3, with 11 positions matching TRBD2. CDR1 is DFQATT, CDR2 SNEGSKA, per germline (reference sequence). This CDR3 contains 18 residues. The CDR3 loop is CSARDGGLAGGPQDTRYF. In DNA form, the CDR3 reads TGCAGTGCTAGAGATGGGGGGTTAGCGGGGGGGCCCCAAGATACGCGGTATTTT.

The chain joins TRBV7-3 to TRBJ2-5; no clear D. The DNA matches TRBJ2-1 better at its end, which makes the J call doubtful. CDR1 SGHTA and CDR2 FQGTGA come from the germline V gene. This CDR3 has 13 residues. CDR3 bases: TGTGCCAGCAGCCTCGGACCGCTCAATGAGCAGTTCTTC. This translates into CASSLGPLNEQFF.

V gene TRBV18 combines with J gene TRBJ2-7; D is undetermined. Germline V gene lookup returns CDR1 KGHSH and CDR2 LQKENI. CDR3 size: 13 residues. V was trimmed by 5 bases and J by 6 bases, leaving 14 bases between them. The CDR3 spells CASSSLDDGEQYF. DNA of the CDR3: TGTGCCAGCTCATCCCTAGACGACGGCGAGCAGTACTTC.

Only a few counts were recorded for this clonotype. Written as DNA, the CDR3 is TGTGCCAGCAGCGGAACAGGAGGTGGGACTGAAGCTTTCTTT. Its translation is CASSGTGGGTEAFF. The chain employs TRBV2 and TRBJ1-1; possibly TRBD1 for D (5 bases). Trimming removed 6 bases at V and 5 bases at J, with 16 bases between. In germline, CDR1 is SNHLY, CDR2 FYNNEI. This CDR3 has 14 residues.

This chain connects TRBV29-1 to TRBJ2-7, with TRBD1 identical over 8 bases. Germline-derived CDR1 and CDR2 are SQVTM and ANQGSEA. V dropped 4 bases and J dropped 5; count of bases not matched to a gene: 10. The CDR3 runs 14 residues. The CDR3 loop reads CSVAQGGTGHEQYF. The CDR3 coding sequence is TGCAGCGTTGCCCAGGGTGGGACAGGTCACGAGCAGTACTTC.

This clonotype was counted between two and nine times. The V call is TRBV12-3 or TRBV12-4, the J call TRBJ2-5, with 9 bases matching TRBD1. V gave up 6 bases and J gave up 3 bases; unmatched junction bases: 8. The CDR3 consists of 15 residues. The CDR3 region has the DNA TGTGCCAGCAGCCTAGACAGGGGGTTAAAAGAGACCCAGTACTTC. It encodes CASSLDRGLKETQYF.

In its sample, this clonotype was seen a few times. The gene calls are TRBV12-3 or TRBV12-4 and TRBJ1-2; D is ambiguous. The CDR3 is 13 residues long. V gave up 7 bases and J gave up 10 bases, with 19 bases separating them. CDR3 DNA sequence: TGTGCCAGCACTATCCTGAGGGAGGGCTCCTACACCTTC. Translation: CASTILREGSYTF.

The DNA of the CDR3 is TGTGCCAGCAGCCACGGGGATAGGGGCAATGAGCAGTTCTTC. Translating it yields CASSHGDRGNEQFF. J is TRBJ2-1 and V is TRBV3-1; D is perhaps TRBD1 or TRBD2 (5 bases each). Germline V lookup: CDR1 LGHDT, CDR2 YNNKEL (reference sequence). Trimming removed 3 bases from V and 6 bases from J, with 12 bases in between. This CDR3 spans 14 amino acids.

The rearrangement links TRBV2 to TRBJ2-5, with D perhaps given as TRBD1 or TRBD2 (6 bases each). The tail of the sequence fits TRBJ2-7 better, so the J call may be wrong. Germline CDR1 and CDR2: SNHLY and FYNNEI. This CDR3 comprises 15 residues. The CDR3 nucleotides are TGTGCCAGCAGTGAGGGGGGCCCTTACTCCTACGAGCAGTACTTC. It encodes CASSEGGPYSYEQYF.

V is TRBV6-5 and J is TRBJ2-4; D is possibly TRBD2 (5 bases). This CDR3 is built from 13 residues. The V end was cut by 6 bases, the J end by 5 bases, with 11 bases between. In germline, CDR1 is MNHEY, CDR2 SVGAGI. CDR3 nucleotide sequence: TGTGCCAGCAGGGCTTACGGGGAAAACATTCAGTACTTC. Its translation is CASRAYGENIQYF.

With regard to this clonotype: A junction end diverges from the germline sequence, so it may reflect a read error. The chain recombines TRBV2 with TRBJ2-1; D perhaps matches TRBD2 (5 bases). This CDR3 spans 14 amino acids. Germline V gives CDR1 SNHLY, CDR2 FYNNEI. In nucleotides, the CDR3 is TGTGCCAGCAGTGATGATGAGGGCCTCAATGAGCAGTTTTTC. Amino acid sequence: CASSDDEGLNEQFF.